The 19 T cell receptor beta chains in this list originate from one sample, sequenced in a study of cytomegalovirus exposure and HLA in healthy donors. PCR employed 60 Vbeta and 13 Jbeta primers. This table comes from immunoSEQ multiplex PCR, and its TCRdb copy is limited to in-frame clones, with some not included. The sample has about 190,000 clones, 80% to 90% seen once; the top ten hold roughly 1.3%. The sample comprised PBMCs. Receptors originate from a man aged 30 to 45 in good health and CMV-seronegative.

The rearrangement uses TRBV19 and TRBJ2-7; TRBD1 aligns across 11 bases. V lost 3 bases and J lost 2; bases outside the gene matches: 0. Germline-derived CDR1 and CDR2 are LNHDA and SQIVND (reference sequence). The length of the CDR3 is 14 residues. CDR3 DNA: TGTGCCAGTAGTATGGGACAGGGGGCCTACGAGCAGTACTTC. It encodes CASSMGQGAYEQYF.

This chain joins TRBV29-1 and TRBJ2-7, with 8 bases that match TRBD1. The germline V gene has CDR1 SQVTM and CDR2 ANQGSEA. This CDR3 contains 14 residues. The ends lost 0 bases at V and 3 bases at J; junction bases unmatched: 4. The CDR3: CSVEDRGTGYEQYF. The CDR3 DNA is TGCAGCGTTGAAGATCGGGGGACAGGCTACGAGCAGTACTTC.

V and J are TRBV11-2 and TRBJ2-7, with a possible D match to TRBD2 (5 bases). The CDR3 runs 13 residues. The germline gives CDR1 SGHAT, CDR2 FQNNGV. The ends were cut back, 3 bases at V and 6 bases at J, with 12 bases in the middle. CDR3 sequence reads: CASSFHSEGEQYF. In DNA, the CDR3 is TGTGCCAGCAGCTTTCACTCCGAGGGCGAGCAGTACTTC.

This sequence joins TRBV5-6 and TRBJ2-1, with 11 bases aligning to TRBD2. In germline, CDR1 is SGHDT, CDR2 YYEEEE. This CDR3 contains 16 residues. V was clipped by 7 bases and J by 3 bases; unmatched bases: 9. CDR3 protein: CASVRTSGPIYNEQFF. Here the CDR3 DNA reads TGTGCCAGCGTCCGGACTAGCGGGCCTATCTACAATGAGCAGTTCTTC.

The chain employs TRBV4-1 and TRBJ2-7; D ambiguous. The CDR3 length is 15 residues. V lost 3 bases and J lost 0, with 12 bases in between. CDR1 and CDR2 (germline): MGHRA, YSYEKL. The CDR3 is CASSQAQTISYEQYF. CDR3 in DNA: TGCGCCAGCAGCCAGGCACAGACGATCTCCTACGAGCAGTACTTC.

With regard to this clone: One end of the junction varies from germline; a read error may be responsible. The chain carries TRBV7-7 and TRBJ1-3, with D maybe TRBD1 (6 bases). Germline V gene lookup returns CDR1 SSHAT and CDR2 FNYEAQ (reference sequence). This CDR3 contains 19 residues. CDR3 DNA: TGTGCTAGCAGCTTCCGAGAAGGGGGAACCTCTGAGTCTGGAAACACCATATATTTT. Protein sequence: CASSFREGGTSESGNTIYF.

As to this clone: Other DNA sequences from this sample encode an identical CDR3 as well. The rearrangement joins TRBV20-1 to TRBJ2-1; D ambiguous. V was trimmed by 6 bases and J by 4 bases, leaving 7 bases between them. The CDR3 is made up of 11 amino acids. CDR1 DFQATT and CDR2 SNEGSKA come from the germline V gene (reference sequence). The CDR3 loop reads CSASGYNEQFF. CDR3 DNA: TGCAGTGCGTCCGGTTACAATGAGCAGTTCTTC.

The rearrangement uses TRBV4-3 and TRBJ1-4; D is ambiguous. V shed 0 bases and J shed 5 bases, with 10 bases lying between them. The CDR3 extends over 15 amino acids. From germline, CDR1 is LGHNA and CDR2 YSLEER. This chain's CDR3 is CASSQDPPGNEKLFF. CDR3 in DNA: TGCGCCAGCAGCCAAGACCCCCCGGGGAATGAAAAACTGTTTTTT.

The chain combines TRBV7-8 with TRBJ1-6; a weak D match, TRBD1 (5 bases). Germline values: CDR1 SGHVS, CDR2 FQNEAQ. Trimming removed 5 bases from V and 0 bases from J, with 11 bases in between. The CDR3 is 16 residues long. The DNA for the CDR3 is TGTGCCAGCAGCATTCGACAGACCTCCTATAATTCACCCCTCCACTTT. This gives the protein CASSIRQTSYNSPLHF.

This chain joins TRBV4-1 and TRBJ1-2, with D possibly being TRBD1 (5 bases). Germline V CDR1 and CDR2: MGHRA, YSYEKL. The CDR3 runs 16 residues. The V gene lost 1 base and the J gene lost 2 bases, with 14 bases spanning the gap. CDR3 loop: CASSQGPGRFNYGYTF. The CDR3 DNA is TGCGCCAGCAGCCAAGGGCCAGGGAGGTTCAACTATGGCTACACCTTC.

This chain joins TRBV19 and TRBJ2-4, with D possibly being TRBD2 (5 bases). CDR3 length: 17 residues. Per germline, CDR1 LNHDA and CDR2 SQIVND (reference sequence). V gave up 4 bases and J gave up 0 bases, with 16 bases separating them. In DNA form, the CDR3 reads TGTGCCAGTAGTACCTTCTTTGAGGGAAAAGCCAAAAACATTCAGTACTTC. It encodes CASSTFFEGKAKNIQYF.

The chain joins TRBV10-3 to TRBJ1-1; D ambiguous. The ends were cut back, 0 bases at V and 1 base at J, with 9 bases in the middle. Per the germline V gene, CDR1 is ENHRY and CDR2 is SYGVKD. The CDR3 extends over 15 amino acids. The CDR3 DNA is TGTGCCATCAGTGAGTCTGTGGCGGGGAACACTGAAGCTTTCTTT. Translating gives CAISESVAGNTEAFF.

The chain uses TRBV7-8 and TRBJ1-2; D remains ambiguous. V was cut by 3 bases and J by 7 bases, with 15 bases left in between. The CDR3 is 14 amino acids. Germline V lookup: CDR1 SGHVS, CDR2 FQNEAQ. As DNA, the CDR3 is TGTGCCAGCAGCTTCCAATCGGTTTATTCTGGCTACACCTTC. Protein product: CASSFQSVYSGYTF.

The rearrangement links TRBV7-9 to TRBJ2-7, with TRBD1 matching 10 bases. V shed 5 bases, J shed 4 bases, and the junction held 5 bases outside the gene matches. CDR3 length: 14 residues. The germline CDR1 and CDR2 sequences are SEHNR and FQNEAQ (reference sequence). CDR3 amino acids: CASSVDRGLYEQYF. Written as DNA, the CDR3 is TGTGCCAGCAGCGTAGACAGGGGGCTTTACGAGCAGTACTTC.

This clone occurred once. The rearrangement joins TRBV27 to TRBJ2-3; 16 nucleotides align to TRBD2. The CDR3 has 19 amino acids. V lost 3 bases and J lost 1; bases outside the gene matches: 7. Germline CDR1 reads MNHEY; CDR2 reads SMNVEV (reference sequence). CDR3 loop: CASSFLGTSGRVGTDTQYF. The CDR3 DNA reads as TGTGCCAGCAGTTTTTTGGGGACTAGCGGGAGGGTTGGCACAGATACGCAGTATTTT.

V usage is TRBV4-1 and J usage is TRBJ1-2; perhaps TRBD1 as D (5 bases). The CDR3 is made up of 15 amino acids. Germline V gene sequence: CDR1 MGHRA, CDR2 YSYEKL. V was cut by 0 bases and J by 7 bases, with 15 bases left in between. The CDR3, as DNA: TGCGCCAGCAGCCAAGATCGGGGGGAATCAGGTGGCTACACCTTC. Translation gives CASSQDRGESGGYTF.

The V call is TRBV11-2, the J call TRBJ2-1, with D tentatively TRBD2 (5 bases). This CDR3 is 18 amino acids long. V was cut by 3 bases and J by 1 base, with 19 bases left in between. Germline V gene lookup returns CDR1 SGHAT and CDR2 FQNNGV. The CDR3, as DNA: TGTGCCAGCAGCTTCTCTGGAGCGGCGCCCTCGTCCTACAATGAGCAGTTCTTC. Translated, it gives CASSFSGAAPSSYNEQFF. The full variable domain, completed using reference TRBV11-2 and TRBJ2-1, is EAGVAQSPRYKIIEKRQSVAFWCNPISGHATLYWYQQILGQGPKLLIQFQNNGVVDDSQLPKDRFSAERLKGVDSTLKIQPAKLEDSAVYLCASSFSGAAPSSYNEQFFGPGTRLTVL.

The gene calls are TRBV21-1 and TRBJ1-5. TRBV21-1 is an annotated pseudogene. The CDR3 is 8 residues long. This chain's CDR3 is CASSPPYF. The CDR3 bases are TGTGCCAGCAGCCCCCCCTATTTT.

This rearrangement joins TRBV28 to TRBJ1-2; D is uncertain. The V gene lost 3 bases and the J gene lost 5 bases, with 16 bases spanning the gap. The germline CDR1 and CDR2 sequences are MDHEN and SYDVKM. The CDR3 length is 15 residues. The DNA for the CDR3 is TGTGCCAGCAGTTTTATGTCAAGGAGATATTATGGCTACACCTTC. As protein: CASSFMSRRYYGYTF.